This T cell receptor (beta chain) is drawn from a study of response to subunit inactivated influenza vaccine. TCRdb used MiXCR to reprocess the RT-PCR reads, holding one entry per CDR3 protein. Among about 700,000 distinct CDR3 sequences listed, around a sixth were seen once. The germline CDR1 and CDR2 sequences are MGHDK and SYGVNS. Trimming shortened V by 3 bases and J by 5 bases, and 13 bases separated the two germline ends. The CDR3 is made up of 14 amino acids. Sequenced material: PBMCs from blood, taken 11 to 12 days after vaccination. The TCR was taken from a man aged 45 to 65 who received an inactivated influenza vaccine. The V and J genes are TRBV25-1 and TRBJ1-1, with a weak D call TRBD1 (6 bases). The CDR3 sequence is CASSDVGAGTEAFF. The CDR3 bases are TGTGCCAGCAGTGATGTGGGGGCTGGTACTGAAGCTTTCTTT.